This T cell receptor beta chain was recorded in a study of control samples from healthy donors and cancer patients. Profiled with immunoSEQ multiplex PCR; TCRdb holds only in-frame clones, not every one. The profile shows 120,000 or so clones, around 93% of them singletons. The CDR3 is 16 amino acids. The germline gives CDR1 SGHRS, CDR2 YFSETQ. V lost 3 bases and J 5 bases, leaving 15 bases between the germline ends. The chain links TRBV5-1 to TRBJ1-6; D perhaps matches TRBD1 (6 bases). The TCR sequence derives from a man aged 50-59 years with head and neck cancer. Sequencing was done on a sample of PBMCs. The CDR3 loop is CASSYSPRGDNSPLHF. Here the CDR3 DNA reads TGCGCCAGCAGCTACAGCCCCAGGGGCGATAATTCACCCCTCCACTTT.